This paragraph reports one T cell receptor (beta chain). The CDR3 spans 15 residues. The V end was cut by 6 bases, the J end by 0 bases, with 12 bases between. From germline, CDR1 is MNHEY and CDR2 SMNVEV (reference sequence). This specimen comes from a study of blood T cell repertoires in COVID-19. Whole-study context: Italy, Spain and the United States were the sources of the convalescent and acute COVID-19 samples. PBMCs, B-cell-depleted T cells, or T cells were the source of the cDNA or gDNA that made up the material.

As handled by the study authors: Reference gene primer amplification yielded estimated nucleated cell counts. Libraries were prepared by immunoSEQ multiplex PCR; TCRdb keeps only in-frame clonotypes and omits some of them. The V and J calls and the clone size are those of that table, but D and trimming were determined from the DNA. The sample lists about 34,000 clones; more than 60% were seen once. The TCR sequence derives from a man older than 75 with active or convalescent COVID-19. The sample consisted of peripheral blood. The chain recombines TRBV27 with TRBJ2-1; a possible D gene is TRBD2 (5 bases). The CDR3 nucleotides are TGTGCCAGCAGGCTAACTAGGAGCTCCTACAATGAGCAGTTCTTC. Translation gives CASRLTRSSYNEQFF.